This T cell receptor (beta chain) emerged from a study of CD8+ T cells in alopecia areata. CDR1 MNHEY and CDR2 SMNVEV come from the germline V gene (reference sequence). CDR3 length: 14 residues. V lost 3 bases, J lost 0 bases, and 9 bases lay in between. General study findings and limits: Scalp sequencing also captures normal skin's resident alphabeta T cells.

Treatment denoted: oral pan-JAK inhibitor, 5-10 mg twice daily. Lesional scalp punch biopsies and peripheral blood came from alopecia areata patients. Details on this clone: Its antigen is not identified. The sample holds other DNA sequences that translate to the same CDR3.

Following RNA extraction, reverse transcription yielded cDNA that acted as the sequencing template. Generated by immunoSEQ multiplex PCR, the TCRdb table keeps only in-frame clones and is missing some. The sample has 93,000 or so clones, about nine tenths seen once; the top ten hold roughly 10%. The origin of this receptor is a human donor with alopecia areata. Sequencing was performed on CD8+ T cells sorted from blood, taken between weeks 30 and 35, from a patient treated with tofacitinib. The V call is TRBV27, the J call TRBJ2-7; no clear D gene. The CDR3 spells CASSLGSGSYEQYF. For the CDR3, the DNA is TGTGCCAGCAGTTTGGGGTCGGGCTCCTACGAGCAGTACTTC.